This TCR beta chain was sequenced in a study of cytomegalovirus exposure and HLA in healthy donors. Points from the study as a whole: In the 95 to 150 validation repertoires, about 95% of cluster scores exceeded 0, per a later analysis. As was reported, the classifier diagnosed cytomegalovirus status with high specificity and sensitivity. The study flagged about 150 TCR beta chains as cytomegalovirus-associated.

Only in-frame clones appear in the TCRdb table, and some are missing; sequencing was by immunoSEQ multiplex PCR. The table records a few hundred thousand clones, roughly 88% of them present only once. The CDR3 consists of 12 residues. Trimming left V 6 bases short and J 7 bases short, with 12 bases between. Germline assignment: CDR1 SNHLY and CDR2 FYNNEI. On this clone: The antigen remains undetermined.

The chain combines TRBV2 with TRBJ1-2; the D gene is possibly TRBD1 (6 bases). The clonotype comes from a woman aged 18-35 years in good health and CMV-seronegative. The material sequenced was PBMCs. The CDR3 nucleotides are TGTGCCAGCAGGGACAGCCTGGGTGGCTACACCTTC. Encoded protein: CASRDSLGGYTF.